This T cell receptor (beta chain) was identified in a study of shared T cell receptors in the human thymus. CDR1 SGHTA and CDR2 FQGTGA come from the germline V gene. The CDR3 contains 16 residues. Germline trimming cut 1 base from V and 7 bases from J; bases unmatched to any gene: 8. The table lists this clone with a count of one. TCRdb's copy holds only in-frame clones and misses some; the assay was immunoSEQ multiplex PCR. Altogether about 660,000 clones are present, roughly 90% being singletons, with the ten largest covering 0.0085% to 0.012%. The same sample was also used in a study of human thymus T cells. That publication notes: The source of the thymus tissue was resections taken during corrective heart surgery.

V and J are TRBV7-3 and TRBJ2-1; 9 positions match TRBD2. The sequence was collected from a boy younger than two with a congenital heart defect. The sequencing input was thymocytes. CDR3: CASSLMGGTSFNEQFF. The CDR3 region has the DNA TGTGCCAGCAGCTTAATGGGGGGGACTAGCTTTAATGAGCAGTTCTTC.